This T cell receptor beta chain was documented in a study of T-cell reconstitution after alpha-beta-depleted transplantation in children. This clonotype was seen more than once but under ten times. Antigen: not known. Trimming removed 4 bases from V and 4 bases from J; junction bases left unmatched: 14. This CDR3 comprises 18 residues. Germline V gene sequence: CDR1 MNHEY, CDR2 SMNVEV (reference sequence). General study results and limits: One year after transplant, T-cell counts and diversity came mostly from newly produced T cells. Diversity of TCRbeta at day 60 was high in some patients, arising from surviving recipient T cells and thymic progenitors. Several hundred expanded graft clones reportedly were the source of alpha-beta T cells about two months after transplant.

Preparation of the TCRbeta library involved a method that used unique molecular identifiers. TCRdb re-called the PCR reads with MiXCR, one entry per CDR3 protein. The sample lists hundreds of thousands of distinct CDR3 sequences, about 17% occurring once. This chain joins TRBV27 and TRBJ2-1; 9 bases are a match to TRBD2. The source of this sequence is a male patient between 2 and 15 years old who had a stem cell transplant for acute lymphoblastic leukemia, so the T cells may come from the graft donor. The starting material was PBMCs, mostly from graft donor cells, obtained 360 days after TCRalphabeta/CD19-depleted stem cell transplant. CDR3 region: CASSSGSASGIPYNEQFF. CDR3 nucleotide sequence: TGTGCCAGCAGTTCCGGGAGCGCTAGCGGGATTCCGTACAATGAGCAGTTCTTC.